This TCR beta chain was profiled in a study of T cell repertoires in cytomegalovirus infection. This clonotype showed up just a few times. There are 15 residues in the CDR3. V was clipped by 3 bases and J by 4 bases; unmatched bases: 7. Germline assignment: CDR1 MDHEN and CDR2 SYDVKM. TCRdb passed the reads through MiXCR, listing each CDR3 protein once. The sample shows around 450,000 distinct CDR3 sequences, approximately 31% of them seen only once. The TCR sequence derives from a human donor in good health (CMV status not recorded). Some clones in this sample may be carry-over from other donors' samples. This chain links TRBV28 with TRBJ2-7; 9 bases agree with TRBD1. Sequencing was carried out using PBMCs. This chain's CDR3 is CASSFTGGGYYEQYF. The CDR3 coding sequence is TGTGCCAGCAGTTTTACAGGGGGCGGGTATTACGAGCAGTACTTC.